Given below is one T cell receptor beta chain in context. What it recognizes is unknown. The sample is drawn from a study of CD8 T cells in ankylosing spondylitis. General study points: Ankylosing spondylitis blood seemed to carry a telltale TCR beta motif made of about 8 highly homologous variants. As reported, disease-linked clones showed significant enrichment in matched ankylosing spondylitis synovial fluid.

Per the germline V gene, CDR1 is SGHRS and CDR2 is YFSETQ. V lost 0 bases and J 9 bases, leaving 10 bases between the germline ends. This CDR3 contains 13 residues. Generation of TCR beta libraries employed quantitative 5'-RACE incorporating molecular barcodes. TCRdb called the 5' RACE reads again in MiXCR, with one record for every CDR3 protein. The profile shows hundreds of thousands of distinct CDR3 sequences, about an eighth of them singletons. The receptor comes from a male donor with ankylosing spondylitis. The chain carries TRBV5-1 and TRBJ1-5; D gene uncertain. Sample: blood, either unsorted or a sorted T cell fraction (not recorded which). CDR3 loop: CASSLVGDPPQHF. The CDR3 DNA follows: TGCGCCAGCAGCTTGGTCGGGGATCCGCCCCAGCATTTT.